The sequence of this T cell receptor (beta chain) was determined in a study of cytomegalovirus exposure and HLA in healthy donors. Trimming removed 1 base from V and 0 bases from J, with 6 bases in between. This CDR3 comprises 15 residues. Germline V CDR1 and CDR2: LNHNV, YYDKDF (reference sequence). PCR amplification relied on 60 Vbeta primers (plus 13 Jbeta primers). TCRdb's copy holds only in-frame clones and misses some; the assay was immunoSEQ multiplex PCR. The sample lists 150,000 to 200,000 clones, around 72% seen once, with 1.3% to 1.5% in the top ten. The V call is TRBV15, the J call TRBJ1-4, with no clear D. The source is a man in his fifties in good health and CMV-seronegative. Sequenced input: PBMCs. The CDR3 DNA sequence: TGTGCCACCAGCAGAGTTAGTGCAACTAATGAAAAACTGTTTTTT. It yields the protein CATSRVSATNEKLFF.